This TCR beta chain was sequenced for a study of cytomegalovirus exposure and HLA in healthy donors. General study findings and limits: Reports state that TCR beta sequences accurately predicted most subjects' HLA-A and HLA-B alleles. A later analysis linked a missense variant in DCLRE1C to the trimming of TCR beta V and J genes.

Worth noting for this clone: Its target is unknown.

While unrecorded immune exposures were likely, the donors were nominally healthy when sampled. Germline V gives CDR1 SGHTA, CDR2 FQGNSA. The J segment lost 4 bases and the V segment lost 1 base, leaving 5 bases of the junction unmatched. The CDR3 contains 15 residues. The PCR ran on 60 Vbeta and 13 Jbeta primers. Repertoires were generated with immunoSEQ multiplex PCR, while TCRdb's copy carries only in-frame clones and drops some. The repertoire includes around 200,000 clones, approximately 83% of them detected once, and around 9.6% sits in the top ten. The sequencing sample was made of PBMCs. This chain joins TRBV7-2 and TRBJ1-1; 8 bases are a match to TRBD1. This receptor was identified in a woman in her fifties or sixties in good health and CMV-seropositive. The CDR3 DNA reads TGTGCCAGCAGCTTAGTTAGGACAGGGATCACTGAAGCTTTCTTT. It specifies CASSLVRTGITEAFF.